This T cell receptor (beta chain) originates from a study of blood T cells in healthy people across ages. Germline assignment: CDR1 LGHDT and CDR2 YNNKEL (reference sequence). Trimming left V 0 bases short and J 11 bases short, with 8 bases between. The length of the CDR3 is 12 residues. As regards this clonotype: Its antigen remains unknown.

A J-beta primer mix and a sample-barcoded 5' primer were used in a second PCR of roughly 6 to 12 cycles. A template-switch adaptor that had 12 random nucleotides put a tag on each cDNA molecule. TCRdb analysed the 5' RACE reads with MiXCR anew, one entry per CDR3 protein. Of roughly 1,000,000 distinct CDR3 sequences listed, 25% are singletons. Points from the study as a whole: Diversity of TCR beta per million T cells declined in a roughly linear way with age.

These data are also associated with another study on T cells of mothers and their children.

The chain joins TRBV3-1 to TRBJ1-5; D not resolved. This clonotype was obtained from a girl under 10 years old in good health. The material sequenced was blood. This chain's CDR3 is CASSQDGWTQHF. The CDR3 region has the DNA TGTGCCAGCAGCCAAGACGGGTGGACCCAGCATTTT.